A single sample is the source of the 9 T cell receptor beta chains below, sequenced in a study of OX40 agonist ivuxolimab in advanced cancers. Profiled with immunoSEQ multiplex PCR; TCRdb holds only in-frame clones, not every one. The sample lists over 55,000 clones, roughly 82% occurring once. The sample consisted of CD4+ or CD8+ T cells sorted from blood, taken in a trial of the OX40 agonist ivuxolimab. Every receptor here comes from an adult with an advanced solid tumor such as melanoma, head and neck, liver or kidney cancer.

The chain uses TRBV15 and TRBJ1-4; 8 bases map to TRBD1. The J segment lost 5 bases and the V segment lost 5 bases, leaving 7 bases of the junction unmatched. The CDR3 has 15 residues. Germline V gives CDR1 LNHNV, CDR2 YYDKDF (reference sequence). The CDR3 nucleotides are TGTGCCACCAGCCAGAGTACAGGGGGGAATGAAAAACTGTTTTTT. This encodes CATSQSTGGNEKLFF.

This rearrangement joins TRBV19 to TRBJ1-5; a weak D match, TRBD1 (5 bases). CDR3 length: 15 residues. Germline CDR1 is LNHDA and CDR2 is SQIVND (reference sequence). Trimming cost V 4 bases and J 3 bases, with 13 bases left between them. The CDR3 reads CASSTMGGANQPQHF. In DNA form, the CDR3 reads TGTGCCAGTAGTACTATGGGTGGGGCCAATCAGCCCCAGCATTTT.

V is TRBV28 and J is TRBJ2-5, with 8 nucleotides matching TRBD1. V lost 4 bases to trimming and J lost 3 bases; unmatched junction nucleotides: 4. The germline V gene has CDR1 MDHEN and CDR2 SYDVKM. The CDR3 is 14 residues long. Here the CDR3 reads CASSSMGQEETQYF. DNA for the CDR3: TGTGCCAGCAGTTCCATGGGACAGGAAGAGACCCAGTACTTC.

The gene calls are TRBV2 and TRBJ2-7; 7 bases match TRBD1. The length of the CDR3 is 18 residues. The ends lost 6 bases at V and 3 bases at J; junction bases unmatched: 20. From germline, CDR1 is SNHLY and CDR2 FYNNEI. The CDR3 sequence is CASSRRDSHSSKLYEQYF. The CDR3 DNA is TGTGCCAGCAGCCGAAGGGACAGCCATTCATCAAAACTCTACGAGCAGTACTTC.

This chain uses TRBV5-1 with TRBJ2-7; D may be TRBD1 (5 bases). In germline, CDR1 is SGHRS, CDR2 YFSETQ. There are 14 residues in the CDR3. V shed 4 bases and J shed 1 base, with 12 bases lying between them. The CDR3 reads CASSGAPTSYEQYF. DNA of the CDR3: TGCGCCAGCAGCGGGGCCCCGACGTCCTACGAGCAGTACTTC. Full variable domain (rest looked up from reference TRBV5-1 and TRBJ2-7): KAGVTQTPRYLIKTRGQQVTLSCSPISGHRSVSWYQQTPGQGLQFLFEYFSETQRNKGNFPGRFSGRQFSNSRSEMNVSTLELGDSALYLCASSGAPTSYEQYFGPGTRLTVT.

J is TRBJ1-6 and V is TRBV4-1; no firm D call. The CDR3 runs 16 residues. The germline CDR1 and CDR2 sequences are MGHRA and YSYEKL. V was shortened by 0 bases and J by 7 bases, with 13 bases between the two germline ends. CDR3 loop: CASSQDRIPTNSPLHF. CDR3 nucleotides: TGCGCCAGCAGCCAAGACAGAATTCCGACCAATTCACCCCTCCACTTT.

The chain employs TRBV15 and TRBJ1-4, with D unresolved. This CDR3 region has 14 residues. Germline assignment: CDR1 LNHNV and CDR2 YYDKDF (reference sequence). Trimming cost V 2 bases and J 2 bases, with 6 bases left between them. The CDR3 DNA reads TGTGCCACCAGCAGACCCGGGACTAATGAAAAACTGTTTTTT. This sequence encodes CATSRPGTNEKLFF.

The chain carries TRBV4-1 and TRBJ1-2; TRBD1 aligns across 9 bases. The CDR3 length is 15 residues. The junction had 7 bases not matched to a gene; V was cut back by 0 bases and J by 8 bases. The germline gives CDR1 MGHRA, CDR2 YSYEKL. Here the CDR3 reads CASSQEDRGPWGYTF. The CDR3, as DNA: TGCGCCAGCAGCCAAGAGGACAGGGGTCCTTGGGGCTACACCTTC.

The chain links TRBV5-5 to TRBJ2-6, with D perhaps matching TRBD2 (6 bases). With 3 bases removed from V and 0 bases from J, the gap between germline ends came to 19 bases. CDR1 and CDR2 (germline): SGHKS, YYEKEE (reference sequence). CDR3 size: 19 residues. CDR3 sequence (DNA): TGTGCCAGCAGCTCTTCCGGGACTTCCCTCTACTCTGGGGCCAACGTCCTGACTTTC. As protein: CASSSSGTSLYSGANVLTF.